This is a list of T cell receptor beta chains from one sample in a study of blood T cell repertoires in COVID-19. Clones were sequenced by immunoSEQ multiplex PCR, and TCRdb holds only the in-frame ones, with some missing. Here the sample spans 60,000 to 75,000 clones, 85% to 90% being singletons. The material sequenced was peripheral blood. These receptors all come from a woman aged 80 or over with active COVID-19. The CDR3 runs from the conserved cysteine through the conserved F or W. A D gene is named only where the DNA matches it firmly. The size of a clone is reported for some rows only, either as once, few or many, or as a class for expanded clones.

V	D	size	J	DNA	CDR3
TRBV28	.	.	TRBJ2-7	TGTGCCAGCAGTTTTCAACTCCTCTACGAGCAGTACTTC	CASSFQLLYEQYF
TRBV9	.	few	TRBJ1-2	TGTGCCAGCAGCCGGGACTATGGCTACACCTTC	CASSRDYGYTF
TRBV4-1	TRBD2	.	TRBJ2-7	TGCGCCAGCAGCCAAGATAGGGGAAGCGGGGGATACTACGAGCAGTACTTC	CASSQDRGSGGYYEQYF
TRBV6-6	TRBD1	once	TRBJ1-4	TGTGCCAGCAGCCCCCAGGGGGCGGCTAATGAAAAACTGTTTTTT	CASSPQGAANEKLFF
TRBV3-1/TRBV3-2	TRBD2	.	TRBJ2-1	TGTGCCAGCAGCCAAGATGTGGCTAGCGGTGGATTCGGGCAGTTCTTC	CASSQDVASGGFGQFF
TRBV4-2	TRBD1	.	TRBJ1-2	TGTGCCAGCAGCCAAGGGGGGGCAGGGGGCGCTGGCTATGGCTACACCTTC	CASSQGGAGGAGYGYTF
TRBV7-9	TRBD2	few	TRBJ2-2	TGTGCCGGGGAAGCGGGGGACGTCTCCGGGGAGCTGTTTTTT	CAGEAGDVSGELFF
TRBV6-5	TRBD1	.	TRBJ1-2	TGTGCCAGCAGTCGCCGACAGGGAGAAGGCTATGGCTACACCTTC	CASSRRQGEGYGYTF
TRBV7-2	TRBD2	.	TRBJ2-5	TGTGCCAGCAGCGCATTCTCTAGCGGCGAGACCCAGTACTTC	CASSAFSSGETQYF
TRBV6-2/TRBV6-3	TRBD2	.	TRBJ2-1	TGTGCCAGCAGTTACTCTACTAGCGAGGCCCGCGATGAGCAGTTCTTC	CASSYSTSEARDEQFF
TRBV9	.	few	TRBJ1-2	TGTGCCAGCAGCCACCAACGGGGGGCGCGGTCCGGGGGCTACACCTTC	CASSHQRGARSGGYTF
TRBV9	TRBD2	.	TRBJ2-3	TGTGCCAGCAGCGCAGGACTAGTGGACACAGATACGCAGTATTTT	CASSAGLVDTDTQYF
TRBV12-3/TRBV12-4	.	.	TRBJ2-1	TGTGCCAGCAGTACTTACAATGAGCAGTTCTTC	CASSTYNEQFF
TRBV9	.	.	TRBJ2-1	TGTGCCAGCAGCGTAGACCCTAGCTGGAATGAGCAGTTCTTC	CASSVDPSWNEQFF
TRBV7-8	TRBD1	.	TRBJ2-5	TGTGCCAGCAGCTTAGCTTTACAGGGGGCGAATTCTGAGACCCAGTACTTC	CASSLALQGANSETQYF
TRBV9	TRBD2	.	TRBJ2-5	TGTGCCAGCAGCCTAACTAGCGGGGGGGCCCGAGAGACCCAGTACTTC	CASSLTSGGARETQYF
TRBV6-2/TRBV6-3	TRBD2	.	TRBJ2-2	TGTGCCAGCAGTCGGACTAGCGGGGGGCCCTCCGGGGAGCTGTTTTTT	CASSRTSGGPSGELFF
TRBV19	.	.	TRBJ2-3	TGTGCCAGTAGTTCCGGCGGGGAGACAGATACGCAGTATTTT	CASSSGGETDTQYF
TRBV11-3	TRBD1	.	TRBJ2-2	TGTGCCAGCAGCTTGACAGGGGAGTACGGGGAGCTGTTTTTT	CASSLTGEYGELFF
TRBV11-2	.	.	TRBJ2-2	TGTGCCAGCAGCCTTACCGGGGAGCTGTTTTTT	CASSLTGELFF
TRBV30	TRBD1	.	TRBJ2-5	TGTGCCTGGAGTGGGACAGGGGGAGAGACCCAGTACTTC	CAWSGTGGETQYF
TRBV6-5	TRBD1	.	TRBJ1-2	TGTGCCAGCAGTTATCAGGGGGTTGGCTATGGCTACACCTTC	CASSYQGVGYGYTF
TRBV5-4	TRBD2	.	TRBJ2-2	TGTGCCAGCAGCTTGAGTAGCGGGGGCCCCTCCGGGGAGCTGTTTTTT	CASSLSSGGPSGELFF
TRBV2	TRBD2	once	TRBJ2-1	TGTGCCAGCAGTGAATCCGCGGGGGGCATTTATGAGCAGTTCTTC	CASSESAGGIYEQFF
TRBV30	.	.	TRBJ1-2	TGTGCCTGGAGTGTCCAGGGGTCCTATGGCTACACCTTC	CAWSVQGSYGYTF
TRBV13	.	.	TRBJ2-1	TGTGCCAGCAGCTTCTTGGGGCCCTACTACAATGAGCAGTTCTTC	CASSFLGPYYNEQFF
TRBV2	.	.	TRBJ1-1	TGTGCCAGCGAGCCGGGGGGGAACACTGAAGCTTTCTTT	CASEPGGNTEAFF
TRBV6-2/TRBV6-3	TRBD1	.	TRBJ2-7	TGTGCCAGCAGTTACGCCGGGACAGGGGGCTCCTACGAGCAGTACTTC	CASSYAGTGGSYEQYF
TRBV30	TRBD1	once	TRBJ1-4	TGTGCCTGGAAGGACAGGGGAGACGAAAAACTGTTTTTT	CAWKDRGDEKLFF
TRBV2	TRBD1	.	TRBJ1-5	TGTGCCACCGGGACAGGGGCAAAGCCCCAGCATTTT	CATGTGAKPQHF
TRBV10-3	TRBD1	once	TRBJ1-5	TGTGCCATCAGTGAGTCGACAGGGTTTCAGCCCCAGCATTTT	CAISESTGFQPQHF
TRBV11-2	TRBD1	.	TRBJ1-2	TGTGCCAGCAGCTTTCCCGGGACAGGGGGCTTGGGCTACACCTTC	CASSFPGTGGLGYTF
TRBV7-2	.	.	TRBJ1-5	TGTGCCAGCAGTTGGGAGAACAGGGTCGAGCAGCCCCAGCATTTT	CASSWENRVEQPQHF
TRBV5-6	.	.	TRBJ2-1	TGTGCCAGCAGCTTCCACGGTTTCGGCAATGAGCAGTTCTTC	CASSFHGFGNEQFF
TRBV6-6	TRBD1	.	TRBJ1-5	TGTGCCAGCAGTTACTACGGACAGGGGGCTGAACAGCCCCAGCATTTT	CASSYYGQGAEQPQHF
TRBV18	TRBD2	.	TRBJ2-1	TGTGCCAGCTCACCACGTAGTAGCGGGGGGTTCTATGAGCAGTTCTTC	CASSPRSSGGFYEQFF